Listed here are 30 T cell receptor beta chains from one sample, sequenced in a study of Ad26.COV2.S vaccination and SARS-CoV-2 variants (dated by TCRdb to about 2021). This specimen's treatment or condition label, interpreted: some 20 received Ad26.COV2.S at low or high dose, single or two shots; roughly five received placebo; per-sample allocation not given. Repertoires of vaccine and placebo recipients were sequenced from samples collected on day 63 after the first injection. Libraries were built with the immunoSEQ multiplex PCR assay. Sourced from immuneACCESS, this table was stored by TCRdb with only in-frame sequences that have V and J called. A share of the clones is absent; for the studies checked, an unresolved V gene accounts for under half, and the remainder has no known explanation. The sample table records around 300,000 clones; roughly nine tenths of these occur just once. Of the sample, 5% to 6.5% falls within the top ten clones.

The source was peripheral blood, collected in a trial of Ad26.COV2.S vaccine versus placebo. The receptor set was obtained from a person aged 18-60 years who received the Ad26.COV2.S COVID-19 vaccine or a placebo.

This chain joins TRBV28 and TRBJ2-7; possible D gene TRBD2, 7 bases. Trimming stripped 3 bases from V and 2 bases from J, with 11 bases between. Germline loops: CDR1 MDHEN, CDR2 SYDVKM. This CDR3 comprises 14 residues. The DNA of the CDR3 is TGTGCCAGCAGTTTGTTGCGGGGGCCCTACGAGCAGTACGTC. It encodes CASSLLRGPYEQYV.

The V call is TRBV27, the J call TRBJ2-1; TRBD2 aligns across 11 bases. Germline V CDR1 and CDR2: MNHEY, SMNVEV (reference sequence). V was clipped by 7 bases and J by 8 bases; unmatched bases: 7. The CDR3 is made up of 14 amino acids. The CDR3 DNA reads TGTGCCAGCAAAACTAGCGGGAGAAAGGATGAGCAGTTCTTC. Translated, it gives CASKTSGRKDEQFF.

V usage is TRBV4-2 and J usage is TRBJ1-5, with 9 bases fitting TRBD1. This CDR3 has 17 amino acids. J was trimmed by 5 bases and V by 5 bases; bases with no gene match: 13. The germline gives CDR1 LGHNA, CDR2 YNFKEQ. The CDR3 DNA reads as TGTGCCAGCAGCGTAGGAGAATGGGGGACAGGGTATCAGCCCCAGCATTTT. This translates into CASSVGEWGTGYQPQHF.

This chain joins TRBV28 and TRBJ2-7, with D possibly being TRBD1 (6 bases). Trimming left V 6 bases short and J 2 bases short, with 14 bases between. The CDR3 consists of 14 residues. Per the germline V gene, CDR1 is MDHEN and CDR2 is SYDVKM. For the CDR3, the DNA is TGTGCCAGCAGCTCAGACAACAGGGCCTACGAGCAGTACGTC. This codes for CASSSDNRAYEQYV.

The chain joins TRBV7-9 to TRBJ1-2; no clear D. This CDR3 is built from 13 residues. V was cut by 6 bases and J by 5 bases, with 13 bases left in between. Germline-derived CDR1 and CDR2 are SEHNR and FQNEAQ (reference sequence). CDR3 sequence: CASSLGNGYGYTF. In DNA, the CDR3 is TGTGCCAGCAGTTTGGGGAATGGGTATGGCTACACCTTC.

The gene calls are TRBV11-3 and TRBJ2-2, with unresolved D. The germline CDR1 and CDR2 sequences are SGHNT and YENEEA. CDR3 length: 13 amino acids. With 2 bases removed from V and 4 bases from J, the gap between germline ends came to 5 bases. The chain's CDR3 is CASSLIFTGELFF. CDR3 sequence (DNA): TGTGCCAGCAGCTTAATTTTCACCGGGGAGCTGTTTTTT.

This clone showed up just once. V usage is TRBV28 and J usage is TRBJ2-3, with D unresolved. The CDR3 runs to 14 residues. V lost 4 bases and J 8 bases, leaving 16 bases between the germline ends. Germline CDR1 is MDHEN and CDR2 is SYDVKM. The CDR3: CASSSADSSGTQYF. As DNA, the CDR3 is TGTGCCAGCAGTTCCGCTGACTCCTCGGGTACGCAGTATTTT.

V is TRBV7-3 and J is TRBJ2-1; 8 bases line up with TRBD2. The CDR3 contains 15 residues. Germline values: CDR1 SGHTA, CDR2 FQGTGA. Trimming cost V 5 bases and J 3 bases; bases outside gene matches: 6. CDR3 protein: CASSLQAGVYNEQFF. The CDR3 coding sequence is TGTGCCAGCAGCCTACAAGCGGGAGTCTACAATGAGCAGTTCTTC.

Here the CDR3 reads CASSPHRDSTGANVLTF. The CDR3 coding sequence is TGTGCCAGCAGTCCTCACAGGGATTCGACTGGGGCCAACGTCCTGACTTTC. This chain uses TRBV6-6 with TRBJ2-6, with D tentatively TRBD1 (6 bases). CDR1 is MNHNY, CDR2 SVGAGI, per germline (reference sequence). The CDR3 extends over 17 amino acids. V shed 5 bases and J shed 2 bases, with 16 bases lying between them.

The chain recombines TRBV2 with TRBJ1-1; D call uncertain. The length of the CDR3 is 13 residues. Between the trimmed V and J ends, which lost 6 bases and 0 bases, there was a span of 8 bases. Germline-derived CDR1 and CDR2 are SNHLY and FYNNEI. CDR3 region: CASSPLMNTEAFF. The CDR3 nucleotides read TGTGCCAGCAGCCCCCTCATGAACACTGAAGCTTTCTTT.

The chain has TRBV4-3 and TRBJ1-3; possibly TRBD1 for D (5 bases). The V gene lost 1 base and the J gene lost 0 bases, with 7 bases spanning the gap. CDR3 length: 15 residues. CDR1 is LGHNA and CDR2 is YSLEER in the germline V gene. CDR3 protein: CASSQARGSGNTIYF. CDR3 sequence (DNA): TGCGCCAGCAGCCAAGCGAGGGGCTCTGGAAACACCATATATTTT.

The gene calls are TRBV6-5 and TRBJ1-1, with no clear D. The V gene's germline CDR1 is MNHEY and CDR2 SVGAGI. The CDR3 extends over 14 amino acids. Between the trimmed V and J ends, which lost 0 bases and 1 base, there was a span of 6 bases. CDR3 region: CASSYSEKNTEAFF. As DNA, the CDR3 is TGTGCCAGCAGTTACTCGGAAAAGAACACTGAAGCTTTCTTT.

This rearrangement joins TRBV6-5 to TRBJ2-2; no firm D call. V lost 5 bases to trimming and J lost 7 bases, with 8 bases between them. This CDR3 contains 12 residues. Germline V gene sequence: CDR1 MNHEY, CDR2 SVGAGI. CDR3 region: CASSKDVGELFF. The CDR3 DNA sequence: TGTGCCAGCAGTAAGGACGTCGGGGAGCTGTTTTTT.

The CDR3 DNA reads TGTGCCAGCTCATCTGGGACAGGCGGAAACACCATATATTTT. This translates into CASSSGTGGNTIYF. The chain combines TRBV18 with TRBJ1-3, with TRBD1 matching 8 bases. Germline V gives CDR1 KGHSH, CDR2 LQKENI. Trimming cost V 5 bases and J 4 bases; bases outside gene matches: 4. This CDR3 region has 14 residues.

V gene TRBV12-5 combines with J gene TRBJ1-1, with 7 bases lining up with TRBD1. The CDR3 contains 13 residues. From germline, CDR1 is LGHNT and CDR2 FRNRAP. V lost 6 bases to trimming and J lost 5 bases; unmatched junction nucleotides: 6. The CDR3 nucleotides are TGTGCTAGTGGGTTAAGGACAGGTACTGAAGCTTTCTTT. Amino acid sequence: CASGLRTGTEAFF. Complete variable domain (other parts from reference TRBV12-5 and TRBJ1-1): DARVTQTPRHKVTEMGQEVTMRCQPILGHNTVFWYRQTMMQGLELLAYFRNRAPLDDSGMPKDRFSAEMPDATLATLKIQPSEPRDSAVYFCASGLRTGTEAFFGQGTRLTVV.

The chain is built from TRBV19 and TRBJ2-1; 10 bases match TRBD2. The CDR3 consists of 13 residues. Germline CDR1 reads LNHDA; CDR2 reads SQIVND (reference sequence). V trimming: 8 bases; J trimming: 7 bases; junction bases outside the gene matches: 5. The CDR3 DNA reads TGTGCCAGTGCTAGCGGGGGCATTAATGAGCAGTTCTTC. Its protein product is CASASGGINEQFF.

This clone was detected once. The V call is TRBV7-2, the J call TRBJ1-6; D remains ambiguous. The V gene lost 1 base and the J gene lost 10 bases, with 14 bases spanning the gap. Germline-derived CDR1 and CDR2 are SGHTA and FQGNSA. This CDR3 contains 15 residues. The CDR3 DNA follows: TGTGCCAGCAGCTTAGATGACATCCTTATATCACCCCTCCACTTT. It specifies CASSLDDILISPLHF.

The chain carries TRBV6-5 and TRBJ2-5; possibly TRBD2 for D (5 bases). CDR3 size: 13 residues. Germline V gene sequence: CDR1 MNHEY, CDR2 SVGAGI. Trimming stripped 6 bases from V and 9 bases from J, with 17 bases between. The DNA of the CDR3 is TGTGCCAGCAGCTCGTACCCAGCGGTGGCCCAGTACTTC. Translation: CASSSYPAVAQYF.

V is TRBV29-1 and J is TRBJ2-5; D perhaps matches TRBD1 (5 bases). The CDR3 sequence is 14 residues long. The V gene lost 3 bases and the J gene lost 5 bases, with 16 bases spanning the gap. Germline CDR1 and CDR2: SQVTM and ANQGSEA. The CDR3 nucleotides read TGCAGCGTTGATGTAGGGGCGTTAGTGGAGACCCAGTACTTC. This translates into CSVDVGALVETQYF.

The CDR3 DNA follows: TGTGCCAGCTCACCCCTACAGGAGAACACTGAAGCTTTCTTT. Translation gives CASSPLQENTEAFF. This rearrangement joins TRBV18 to TRBJ1-1; a weak D match, TRBD1 (5 bases). This CDR3 region has 14 residues. The V end was cut by 3 bases, the J end by 1 base, with 9 bases between. In germline, CDR1 is KGHSH, CDR2 LQKENI.

The V call is TRBV15, the J call TRBJ2-5; 7 nucleotides match TRBD1. This CDR3 comprises 14 residues. The trim removed 1 base at V and 3 bases at J, leaving 2 bases unmatched. From germline, CDR1 is LNHNV and CDR2 YYDKDF (reference sequence). The DNA of the CDR3 is TGTGCCACCAGCAGAGTGACAGGGAAAGAGACCCAGTACTTC. It is translated as CATSRVTGKETQYF.

The chain employs TRBV5-4 and TRBJ2-3; tentative D call: TRBD2 (5 bases). CDR1 is SGHNT and CDR2 is YYREEE in the germline V gene (reference sequence). The CDR3 is 12 amino acids. The V end lost 3 bases, the J end lost 8 bases, and 10 bases lay between the germline ends. DNA of the CDR3: TGTGCCAGCAGCTCTGATGGAGGTACGCAGTATTTT. The encoded protein is CASSSDGGTQYF. Full variable domain (remainder filled in from reference TRBV5-4 and TRBJ2-3): ETGVTQSPTHLIKTRGQQVTLRCSSQSGHNTVSWYQQALGQGPQFIFQYYREEENGRGNFPPRFSGLQFPNYSSELNVNALELDDSALYLCASSSDGGTQYFGPGTRLTVL.

V and J are TRBV21-1 and TRBJ1-2; TRBD1 is the table's D call, not checked against the DNA. TRBV21-1 is a recognized pseudogene. The length of the CDR3 is 17 residues. The CDR3 spells CASSKVVIGTGTGGYTF. CDR3 nucleotides: TGTGCCAGCAGCAAAGTAGTAATAGGGACAGGGACTGGAGGCTACACCTTC.

The chain uses TRBV4-1 and TRBJ1-2, with no clear D. The CDR3 contains 17 residues. Between the trimmed V and J ends, which lost 2 bases and 4 bases, there was a span of 20 bases. Germline loops: CDR1 MGHRA, CDR2 YSYEKL. In DNA, the CDR3 is TGCGCCAGCAGCCAACTCTCCAGGTTCCGGGTTGGCTATGGCTACACCTTC. It codes for CASSQLSRFRVGYGYTF.

This chain connects TRBV5-1 to TRBJ2-3, with TRBD1 identical over 7 bases. Germline lookup yields CDR1 SGHRS and CDR2 YFSETQ. J was trimmed by 3 bases and V by 2 bases; bases with no gene match: 21. The CDR3 extends over 20 amino acids. This CDR3 is CASSFRSGGSDRRRTDTQYF. The CDR3 region has the DNA TGCGCCAGCAGCTTCAGGTCAGGGGGATCTGATCGGCGGCGTACAGATACGCAGTATTTT.

The CDR3 region is CAAEESYNEQFF. The CDR3, as DNA: TGTGCCGCGGAGGAGTCCTACAATGAGCAGTTCTTC. The chain carries TRBV30 and TRBJ2-1, with D possibly matching TRBD2 (5 bases). Trimming took off 8 bases at V and 1 base at J, with 9 bases between the two ends. The CDR3 consists of 12 residues. Looked up from germline, CDR1 is GTSNPN and CDR2 is SVGIG (reference sequence).

This chain joins TRBV3-1 (or the pseudogene TRBV3-2) and TRBJ2-1; D may be TRBD2 (6 bases). V was pared by 3 bases and J by 0 bases, with 15 bases between. The CDR3 spans 17 residues. Germline lookup yields CDR1 LGHDT and CDR2 YNNKEL (reference sequence). The chain's CDR3 is CASSHVTSRNSYNEQFF. The CDR3 DNA sequence: TGTGCCAGCAGCCATGTAACTAGCAGAAACTCCTACAATGAGCAGTTCTTC.

The chain carries TRBV24-1 and TRBJ2-3; 8 bases agree with TRBD2. In germline, CDR1 is KGHDR, CDR2 SFDVKD. CDR3 length: 13 residues. V lost 7 bases, J lost 6 bases, and 5 bases stayed unmatched. The CDR3 DNA is TGTGCCACCAGGCGGGAGCGGGGGGATACGCAGTATTTT. Residues: CATRRERGDTQYF.

The chain couples TRBV6-2 or TRBV6-3 to TRBJ2-1; D is ambiguous. This CDR3 region has 18 residues. V gave up 6 bases and J gave up 8 bases, with 29 bases separating them. CDR1 is MNHEY and CDR2 is SVGEGT in the germline V gene. DNA for the CDR3: TGTGCCAGCAGCGAAGGGTTCAGGAAGACTGGTTTTCTGGATGAGCAGTTCTTC. It specifies CASSEGFRKTGFLDEQFF.

This rearrangement joins TRBV18 to TRBJ1-2, with 7 bases fitting TRBD1. V shed 3 bases, J shed 7 bases, and the junction held 11 bases outside the gene matches. CDR1 and CDR2 from the germline V gene are KGHSH and LQKENI. The CDR3 has 15 amino acids. The CDR3 coding sequence is TGTGCCAGCTCACCTACCCCGACAGGGACTAGTGGCTACACCTTC. This translates into CASSPTPTGTSGYTF. Filled out from reference TRBV18 and TRBJ1-2, the complete variable domain reads NAGVMQNPRHLVRRRGQEARLRCSPMKGHSHVYWYRQLPEEGLKFMVYLQKENIIDESGMPKERFSAEFPKEGPSILRIQQVVRGDSAAYFCASSPTPTGTSGYTFGSGTRLTVV.